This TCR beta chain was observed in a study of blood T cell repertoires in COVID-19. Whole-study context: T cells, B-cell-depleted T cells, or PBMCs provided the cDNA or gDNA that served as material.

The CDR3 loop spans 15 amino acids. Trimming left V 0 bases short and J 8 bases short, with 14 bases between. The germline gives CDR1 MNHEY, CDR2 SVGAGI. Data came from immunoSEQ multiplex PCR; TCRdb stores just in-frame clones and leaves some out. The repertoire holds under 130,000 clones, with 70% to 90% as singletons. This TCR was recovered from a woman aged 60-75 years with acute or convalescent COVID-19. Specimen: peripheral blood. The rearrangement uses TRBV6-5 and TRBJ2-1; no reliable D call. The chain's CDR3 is CASSYSADLTYEQFF. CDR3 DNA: TGTGCCAGCAGTTACTCCGCGGATCTAACCTATGAGCAGTTCTTC.